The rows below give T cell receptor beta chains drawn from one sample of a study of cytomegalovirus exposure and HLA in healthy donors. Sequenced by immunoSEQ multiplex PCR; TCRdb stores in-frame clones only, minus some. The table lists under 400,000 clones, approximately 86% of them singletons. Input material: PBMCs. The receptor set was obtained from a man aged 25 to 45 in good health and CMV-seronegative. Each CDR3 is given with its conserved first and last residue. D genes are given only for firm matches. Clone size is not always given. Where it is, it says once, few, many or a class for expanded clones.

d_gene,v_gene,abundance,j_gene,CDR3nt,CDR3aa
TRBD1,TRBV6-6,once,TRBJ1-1,TGTGCCAGCAGTTACCGAGGGGCGGACAGGGCTGAAGCTTTCTTT,CASSYRGADRAEAFF
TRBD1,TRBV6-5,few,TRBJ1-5,TGTGCCAGCAGTTGGACAGGTAGCAATCAGCCCCAGCATTTT,CASSWTGSNQPQHF
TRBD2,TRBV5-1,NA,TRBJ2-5,TGCGCCAGCAGCCCTAGACTAGCGGGGGGCCGAGGGCCTGGGGAGACCCAGTACTTC,CASSPRLAGGRGPGETQYF
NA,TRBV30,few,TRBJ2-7,TGTGCCTGGAGCCCCGGCGGGTATGAGCAGTACTTC,CAWSPGGYEQYF
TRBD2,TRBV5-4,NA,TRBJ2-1,TGTGCCAGCAGCTTGGGGAGCGGGGGGGGAATTTACAATGAGCAGTTCTTC,CASSLGSGGGIYNEQFF
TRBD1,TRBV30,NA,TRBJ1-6,TGTGCCAGCTCCCGGGACAGCTATTCACCCCTCCACTTT,CASSRDSYSPLHF
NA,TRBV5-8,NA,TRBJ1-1,TGTGCCAGCAGCCGCAACCCCACTAAGAACACTGAAGCTTTCTTT,CASSRNPTKNTEAFF
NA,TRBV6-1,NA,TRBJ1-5,TGTGCCAGCAGCACCACGGTCTATAGCAATCAGCCCCAGCATTTT,CASSTTVYSNQPQHF
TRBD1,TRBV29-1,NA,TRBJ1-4,TGCAGCGTTGCCGGGACAGGGAGACCGGAAAAACTGTTTTTT,CSVAGTGRPEKLFF
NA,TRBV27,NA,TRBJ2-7,TGTGCCAGCAGTTTAGGCGCAGGGCCCTACGAGCAGTACTTC,CASSLGAGPYEQYF
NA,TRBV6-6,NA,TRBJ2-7,TGTGCCAGCACCCCGGACAGCTCCTACGAGCAGTACTTC,CASTPDSSYEQYF
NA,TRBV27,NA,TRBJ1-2,TGTGCCAGCAGTTTATCTGACGGGTTAGACTACACCTTC,CASSLSDGLDYTF
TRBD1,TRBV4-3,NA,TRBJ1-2,TGCGCCAGCAGCCAAGATTGGGACAGGGGATCGCGCGGCTACACCTTC,CASSQDWDRGSRGYTF
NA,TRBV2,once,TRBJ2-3,TGTGCCAGCAGTGAATCGGCGGGGGCCACAGATACGCAGTATTTT,CASSESAGATDTQYF
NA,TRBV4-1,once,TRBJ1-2,TGCGCCAGCAGCCAAGATGGCAGGGCCGGTTTGGGCTACACCTTC,CASSQDGRAGLGYTF
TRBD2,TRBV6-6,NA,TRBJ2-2,TGTGCCAGCAGCCCGGGATCGGGGGGGGCCATCGGGGAGCTGTTTTTT,CASSPGSGGAIGELFF
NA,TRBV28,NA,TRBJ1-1,TGTGCCAGCAGTTTATGGGAAACTACCCTGAACACTGAAGCTTTCTTT,CASSLWETTLNTEAFF
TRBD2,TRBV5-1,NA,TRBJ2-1,TGCGCCAGCAGCTTGGCTAGCGGGGGGTTGAACTCCTACAATGAGCAGTTCTTC,CASSLASGGLNSYNEQFF
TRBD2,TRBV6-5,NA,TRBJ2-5,TGTGCCAGCAGTTTGGGACTAGCGATTATGGAGACCCAGTACTTC,CASSLGLAIMETQYF
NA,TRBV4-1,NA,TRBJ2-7,TGCGCCAGCAGCCAAGGGGGGGGCCTAGCATACGAGCAGTACTTC,CASSQGGGLAYEQYF
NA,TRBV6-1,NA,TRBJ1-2,TGTGCCAGCAGGGAAGGAGGGTTGGGGTCTAACTATGGCTACACCTTC,CASREGGLGSNYGYTF
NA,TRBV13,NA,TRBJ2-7,TGTGCCAGCAGCTTAAATTACATGTACGAGCAGTACTTC,CASSLNYMYEQYF
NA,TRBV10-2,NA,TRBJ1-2,TGCGCCAGCAGTGGAACGGGAAACTATGGCTACACCTTC,CASSGTGNYGYTF
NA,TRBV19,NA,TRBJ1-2,TGTGCCAGTAGTATCCAGGGAGGGGCTAACTATGGCTACACCTTC,CASSIQGGANYGYTF
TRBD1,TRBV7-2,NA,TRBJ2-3,TGTGCCAGCAGCTTGGGGACAGGGGCAGATACGCAGTATTTT,CASSLGTGADTQYF
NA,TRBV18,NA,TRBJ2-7,TGTGCCAGCTCACCCGACAGATCCTCCGGCGAGCAGTACTTC,CASSPDRSSGEQYF
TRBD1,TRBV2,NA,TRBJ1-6,TGTGCCAGCTCCGGACAGGGGAGCTCCTATAATTCACCCCTCCACTTT,CASSGQGSSYNSPLHF
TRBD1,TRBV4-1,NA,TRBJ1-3,TGCGCCAGCAGCCTCCACGGACAGGGGGCTTCTGGAAACACCATATATTTT,CASSLHGQGASGNTIYF
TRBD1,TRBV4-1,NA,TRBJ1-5,TGCGCCAGCAGCTTGAGATGGGACAGGGGGATTTATAGCAATCAGCCCCAGCATTTT,CASSLRWDRGIYSNQPQHF
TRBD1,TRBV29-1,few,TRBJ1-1,TGCAGCGCGGGGGACAGGGGAGCTTTCTTT,CSAGDRGAFF
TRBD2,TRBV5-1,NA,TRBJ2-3,TGCGCCAGCAGCCGAGGGACGCTAGCGGGGACAGATACGCAGTATTTT,CASSRGTLAGTDTQYF
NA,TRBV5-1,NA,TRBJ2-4,TGCGCCAGCAGCTTGACCGGGGTTGGGACCAAAAACATTCAGTACTTC,CASSLTGVGTKNIQYF
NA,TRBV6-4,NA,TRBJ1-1,TGTGCCAGCAGTGATGGGAGGACTAACACTGAAGCTTTCTTT,CASSDGRTNTEAFF
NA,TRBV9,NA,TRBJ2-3,TGTGCCAGCAGCGCTTCCCTACTAGGTTGGGGCACAGATACGCAGTATTTT,CASSASLLGWGTDTQYF
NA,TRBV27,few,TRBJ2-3,TGTGCCAGCCAGGGGGGACGACACACAGATACGCAGTATTTT,CASQGGRHTDTQYF
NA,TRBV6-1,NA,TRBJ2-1,TGTGCCAGCAGTGAACTGGCCACGAACTCCTACAATGAGCAGTTCTTC,CASSELATNSYNEQFF
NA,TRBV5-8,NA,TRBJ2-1,TGTGCCAGCCGACTCGCGGGCGGCCCTGTGGGTGAGCAGTTCTTC,CASRLAGGPVGEQFF
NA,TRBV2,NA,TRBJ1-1,TGTGCCAGCAGCCTCGAGGTCGGAGCTTTCTTT,CASSLEVGAFF
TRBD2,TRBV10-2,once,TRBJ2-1,TGCGCCAGCAGTTTGACTAGCGGGGTCGATGAGCAGTTCTTC,CASSLTSGVDEQFF
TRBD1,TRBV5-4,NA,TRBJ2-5,TGTGCCAGCAGCACAACAGGGGTCCATTTCCAAGAGACCCAGTACTTC,CASSTTGVHFQETQYF
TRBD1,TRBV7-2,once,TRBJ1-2,TGTGCCAGCAAAGGGGGCGGGTACTATGGCTACACCTTC,CASKGGGYYGYTF
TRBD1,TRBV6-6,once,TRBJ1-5,TGTGCCAGCAGCCAGACAGGGTCGGTTCAGCCCCAGCATTTT,CASSQTGSVQPQHF
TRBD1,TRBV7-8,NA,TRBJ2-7,TGTGCCAGCAGCCCCCGGGGCCGGGACAGGGCTCACGAGCAGTACTTC,CASSPRGRDRAHEQYF
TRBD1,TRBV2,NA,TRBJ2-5,TGTGCCAGCAGCGCTAGACAGGGGAGGCAAGAGACCCAGTACTTC,CASSARQGRQETQYF
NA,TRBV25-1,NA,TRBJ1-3,TGTGCCAGCAGTGACGGAAAACAGGGTTTGAGCTCTGGAAACACCATATATTTT,CASSDGKQGLSSGNTIYF
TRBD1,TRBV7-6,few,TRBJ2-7,TGTGCCAGCGGGACAGGCTGGGTTGGCGAGCAGTACTTC,CASGTGWVGEQYF